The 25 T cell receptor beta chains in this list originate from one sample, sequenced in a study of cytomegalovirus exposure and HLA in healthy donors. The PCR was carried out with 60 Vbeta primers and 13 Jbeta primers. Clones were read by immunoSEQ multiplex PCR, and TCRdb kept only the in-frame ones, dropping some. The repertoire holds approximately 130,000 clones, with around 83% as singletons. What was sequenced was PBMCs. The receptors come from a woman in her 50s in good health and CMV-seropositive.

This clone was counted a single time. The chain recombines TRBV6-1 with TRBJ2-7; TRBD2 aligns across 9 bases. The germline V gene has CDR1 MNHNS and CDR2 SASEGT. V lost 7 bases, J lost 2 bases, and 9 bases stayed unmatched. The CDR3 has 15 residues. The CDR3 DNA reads TGTGCCAGCACTCACCAGACTAGCGGAGCCTACGAGCAGTACTTC. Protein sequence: CASTHQTSGAYEQYF.

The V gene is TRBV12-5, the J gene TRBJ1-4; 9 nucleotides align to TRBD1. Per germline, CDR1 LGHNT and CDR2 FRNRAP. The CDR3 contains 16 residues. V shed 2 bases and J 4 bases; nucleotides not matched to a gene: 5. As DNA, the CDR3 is TGTGCTAGTGGTTTGACCCGGACAGGGGATAATGAAAAACTGTTTTTT. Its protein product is CASGLTRTGDNEKLFF.

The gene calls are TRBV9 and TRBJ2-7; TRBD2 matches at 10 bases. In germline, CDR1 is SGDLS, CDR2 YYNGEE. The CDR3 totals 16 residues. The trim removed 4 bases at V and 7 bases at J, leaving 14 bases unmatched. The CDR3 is CASSPPAGGTLGEQYF. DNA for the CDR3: TGTGCCAGCAGCCCTCCAGCGGGAGGGACCCTGGGGGAGCAGTACTTC.

The CDR3 reads CASSQGISYEQYF. The CDR3 DNA follows: TGCGCCAGCAGCCAAGGTATCTCCTACGAGCAGTACTTC. This chain uses TRBV4-3 with TRBJ2-7; no firm D call. Trimming removed 1 base at V and 0 bases at J, with 4 bases between. Per the germline V gene, CDR1 is LGHNA and CDR2 is YSLEER. This CDR3 has 13 residues.

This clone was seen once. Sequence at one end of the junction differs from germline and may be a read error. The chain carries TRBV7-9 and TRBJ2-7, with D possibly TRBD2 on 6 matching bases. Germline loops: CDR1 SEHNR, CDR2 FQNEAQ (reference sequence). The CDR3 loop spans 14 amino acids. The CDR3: CSSSLTGVTYEQYF. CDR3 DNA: TGTTCCAGCAGCTTAACGGGGGTGACCTACGAGCAGTACTTC.

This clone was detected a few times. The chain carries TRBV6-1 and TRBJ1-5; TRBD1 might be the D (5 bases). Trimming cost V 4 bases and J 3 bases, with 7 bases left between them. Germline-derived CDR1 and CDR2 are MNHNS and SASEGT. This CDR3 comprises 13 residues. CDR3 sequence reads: CASSGQINQPQHF. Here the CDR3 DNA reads TGTGCCAGCAGTGGACAGATCAATCAGCCCCAGCATTTT.

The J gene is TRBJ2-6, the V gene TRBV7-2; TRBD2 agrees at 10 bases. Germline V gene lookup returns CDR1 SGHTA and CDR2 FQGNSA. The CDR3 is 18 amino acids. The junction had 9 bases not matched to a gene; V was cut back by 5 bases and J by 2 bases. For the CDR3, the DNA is TGTGCCAGCAGCCTAGATCTAGCGGGGGTGACTGGGGCCAACGTCCTGACTTTC. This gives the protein CASSLDLAGVTGANVLTF.

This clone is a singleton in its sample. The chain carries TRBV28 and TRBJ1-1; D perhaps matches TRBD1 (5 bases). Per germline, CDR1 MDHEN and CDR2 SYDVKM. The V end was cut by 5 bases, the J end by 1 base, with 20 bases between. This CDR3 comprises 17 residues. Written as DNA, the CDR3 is TGTGCCAGCAGTCCCCACGGCGGCAGGGCTGGGAACACTGAAGCTTTCTTT. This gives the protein CASSPHGGRAGNTEAFF.

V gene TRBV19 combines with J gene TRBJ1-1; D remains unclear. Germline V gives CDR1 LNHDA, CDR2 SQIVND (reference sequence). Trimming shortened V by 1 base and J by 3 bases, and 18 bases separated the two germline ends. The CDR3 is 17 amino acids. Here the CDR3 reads CASSIVGLRKSDTEAFF. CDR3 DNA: TGTGCCAGTAGTATAGTCGGCTTGAGGAAGTCGGACACTGAAGCTTTCTTT.

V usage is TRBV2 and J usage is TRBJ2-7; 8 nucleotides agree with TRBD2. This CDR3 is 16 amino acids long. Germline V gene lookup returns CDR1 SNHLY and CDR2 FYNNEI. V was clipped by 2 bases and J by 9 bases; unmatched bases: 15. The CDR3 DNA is TGTGCCAGCAGTGAATTAGGGCAGCGGGAGTTGGGGTGGCAGTACTTC. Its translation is CASSELGQRELGWQYF.

In DNA form, the CDR3 reads TGTGCCAGCTCACCCAATCGTGCGGGACAGGGGCGAAGCTCCTATAATTCACCCCTCCACTTT. It encodes CASSPNRAGQGRSSYNSPLHF. J is TRBJ1-6 and V is TRBV18, with TRBD1 matching over 10 bases. Germline CDR1 and CDR2: KGHSH and LQKENI. The CDR3 is 21 residues long. The ends lost 3 bases at V and 0 bases at J; junction bases unmatched: 14.

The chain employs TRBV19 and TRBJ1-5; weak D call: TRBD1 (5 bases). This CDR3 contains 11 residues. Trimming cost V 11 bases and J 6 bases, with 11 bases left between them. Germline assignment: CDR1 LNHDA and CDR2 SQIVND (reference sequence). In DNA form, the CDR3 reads TGTGCCGCAGGGTTCGCTCAGCCCCAGCATTTT. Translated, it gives CAAGFAQPQHF.

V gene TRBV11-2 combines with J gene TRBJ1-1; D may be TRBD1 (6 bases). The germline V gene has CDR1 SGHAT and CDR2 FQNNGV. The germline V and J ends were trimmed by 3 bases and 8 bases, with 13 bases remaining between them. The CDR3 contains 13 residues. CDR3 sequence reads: CASSFPGGGEAFF. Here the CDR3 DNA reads TGTGCCAGCAGCTTCCCTGGGGGCGGCGAAGCTTTCTTT.

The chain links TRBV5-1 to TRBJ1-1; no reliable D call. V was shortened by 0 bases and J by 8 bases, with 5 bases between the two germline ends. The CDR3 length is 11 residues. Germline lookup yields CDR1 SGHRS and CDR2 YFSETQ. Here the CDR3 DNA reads TGCGCCAGCAGCTTGGGCCGGGAAGCTTTCTTT. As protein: CASSLGREAFF.

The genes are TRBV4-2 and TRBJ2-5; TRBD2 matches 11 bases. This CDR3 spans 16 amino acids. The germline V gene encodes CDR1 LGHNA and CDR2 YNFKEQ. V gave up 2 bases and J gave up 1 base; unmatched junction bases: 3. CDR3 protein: CASSQIGLAGQETQYF. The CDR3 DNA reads TGTGCCAGCAGCCAAATTGGACTAGCGGGCCAAGAGACCCAGTACTTC.

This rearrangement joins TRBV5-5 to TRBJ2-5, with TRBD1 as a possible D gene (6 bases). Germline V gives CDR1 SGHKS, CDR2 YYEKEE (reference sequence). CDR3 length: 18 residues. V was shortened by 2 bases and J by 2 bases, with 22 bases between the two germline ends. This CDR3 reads CASSLKTGLLRGQETQYF. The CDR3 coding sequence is TGTGCCAGCAGCTTAAAGACAGGCCTCTTGAGGGGGCAAGAGACCCAGTACTTC.

The DNA of the CDR3 is TGTGCCACCAGCAGAGTGGGGGCTGGGGGTTCCAATCAGCCCCAGCATTTT. Translation gives CATSRVGAGGSNQPQHF. The chain is built from TRBV15 and TRBJ1-5, with a possible D match to TRBD1 (6 bases). Germline V gene sequence: CDR1 LNHNV, CDR2 YYDKDF (reference sequence). V was cut by 1 base and J by 3 bases, with 16 bases left in between. The CDR3 runs 17 residues.

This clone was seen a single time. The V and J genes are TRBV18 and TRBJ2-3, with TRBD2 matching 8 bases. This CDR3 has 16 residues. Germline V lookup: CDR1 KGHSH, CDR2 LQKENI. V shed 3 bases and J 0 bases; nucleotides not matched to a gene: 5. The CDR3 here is CASSPILAESTDTQYF. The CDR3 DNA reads TGTGCCAGCTCACCGATACTAGCGGAGAGCACAGATACGCAGTATTTT.

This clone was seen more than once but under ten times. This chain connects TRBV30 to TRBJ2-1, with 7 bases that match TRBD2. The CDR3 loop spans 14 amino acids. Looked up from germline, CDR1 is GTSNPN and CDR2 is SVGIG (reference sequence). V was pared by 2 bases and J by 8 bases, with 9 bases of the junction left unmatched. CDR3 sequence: CAWSRGGARYEQFF. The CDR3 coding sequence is TGTGCCTGGAGTCGCGGGGGAGCTCGCTATGAGCAGTTCTTC.

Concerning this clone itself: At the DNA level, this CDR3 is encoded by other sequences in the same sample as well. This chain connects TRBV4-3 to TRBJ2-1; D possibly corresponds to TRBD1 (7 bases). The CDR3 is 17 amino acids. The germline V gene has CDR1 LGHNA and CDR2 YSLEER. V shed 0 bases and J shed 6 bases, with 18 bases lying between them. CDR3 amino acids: CASSQDSGRGVSNEQFF. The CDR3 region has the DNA TGCGCCAGCAGCCAAGATTCCGGCAGGGGGGTCTCCAATGAGCAGTTCTTC.

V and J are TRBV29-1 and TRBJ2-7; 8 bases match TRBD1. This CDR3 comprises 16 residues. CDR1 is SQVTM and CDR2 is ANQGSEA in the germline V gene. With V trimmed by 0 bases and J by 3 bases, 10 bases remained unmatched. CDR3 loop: CSVEEIRTGSVYEQYF. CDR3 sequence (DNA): TGCAGCGTTGAAGAGATCCGGACAGGGTCCGTCTACGAGCAGTACTTC.

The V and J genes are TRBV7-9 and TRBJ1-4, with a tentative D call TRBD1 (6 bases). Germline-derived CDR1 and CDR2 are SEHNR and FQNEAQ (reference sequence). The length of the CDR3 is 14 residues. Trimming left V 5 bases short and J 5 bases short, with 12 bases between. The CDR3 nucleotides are TGTGCCAGCAGCCAAACAGGGTCCAATGAAAAACTGTTTTTT. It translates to CASSQTGSNEKLFF.

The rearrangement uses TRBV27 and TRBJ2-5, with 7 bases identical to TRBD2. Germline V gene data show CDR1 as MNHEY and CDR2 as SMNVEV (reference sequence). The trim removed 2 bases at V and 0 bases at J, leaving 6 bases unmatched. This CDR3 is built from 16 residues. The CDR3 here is CASSLIAGAYQETQYF. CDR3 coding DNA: TGTGCCAGCAGTTTAATTGCGGGAGCGTACCAAGAGACCCAGTACTTC.

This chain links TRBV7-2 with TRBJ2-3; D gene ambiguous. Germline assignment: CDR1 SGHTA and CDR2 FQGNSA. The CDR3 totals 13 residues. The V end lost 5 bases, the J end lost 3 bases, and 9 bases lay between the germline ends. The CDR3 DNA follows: TGTGCCAGCAGCCCGGTTTGGACAGATACGCAGTATTTT. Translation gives CASSPVWTDTQYF.

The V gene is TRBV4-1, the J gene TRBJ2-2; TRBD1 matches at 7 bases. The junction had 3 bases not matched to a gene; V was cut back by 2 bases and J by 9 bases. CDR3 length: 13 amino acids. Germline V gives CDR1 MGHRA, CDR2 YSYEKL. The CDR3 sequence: CASSQRQGRELFF. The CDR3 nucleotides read TGCGCCAGCAGCCAACGACAGGGCCGGGAGCTGTTTTTT.